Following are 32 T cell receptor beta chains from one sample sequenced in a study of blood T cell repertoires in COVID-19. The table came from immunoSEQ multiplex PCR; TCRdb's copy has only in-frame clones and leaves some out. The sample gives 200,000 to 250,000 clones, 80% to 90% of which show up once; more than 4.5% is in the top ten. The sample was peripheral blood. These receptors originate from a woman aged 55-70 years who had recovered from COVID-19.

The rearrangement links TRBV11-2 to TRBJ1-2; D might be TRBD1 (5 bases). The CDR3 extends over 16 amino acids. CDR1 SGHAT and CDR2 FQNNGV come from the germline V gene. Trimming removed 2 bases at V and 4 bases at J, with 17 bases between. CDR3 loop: CASSLQGHSFGYGYTF. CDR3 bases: TGTGCCAGCAGCTTACAGGGTCATAGTTTTGGCTATGGCTACACCTTC.

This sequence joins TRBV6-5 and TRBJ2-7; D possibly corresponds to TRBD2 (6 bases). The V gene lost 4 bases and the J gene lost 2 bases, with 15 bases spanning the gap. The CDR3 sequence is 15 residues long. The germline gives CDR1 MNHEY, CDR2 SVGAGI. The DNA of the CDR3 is TGTGCCAGCAGTTTATCCGGGACTTTCGCCTACGAGCAGTACTTC. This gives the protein CASSLSGTFAYEQYF.

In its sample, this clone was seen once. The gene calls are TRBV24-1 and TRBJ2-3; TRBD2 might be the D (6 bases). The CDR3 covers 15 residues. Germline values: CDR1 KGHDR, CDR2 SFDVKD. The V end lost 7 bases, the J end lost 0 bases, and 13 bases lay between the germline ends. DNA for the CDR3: TGTGCCACCAGCCCCGGGGGTCTAAGCACAGATACGCAGTATTTT. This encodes CATSPGGLSTDTQYF.

In nucleotides, the CDR3 is TGTGCCAGCAGAGCGGGACAGGGGTCAACTAATGAAAAACTGTTTTTT. The encoded protein is CASRAGQGSTNEKLFF. The V call is TRBV7-9, the J call TRBJ1-4, with TRBD1 matching 10 bases. After removal of 6 bases from V and 0 bases from J, the junction contained 4 bases not matched to a gene. This CDR3 is 16 amino acids long. The V gene's germline CDR1 is SEHNR and CDR2 FQNEAQ (reference sequence).

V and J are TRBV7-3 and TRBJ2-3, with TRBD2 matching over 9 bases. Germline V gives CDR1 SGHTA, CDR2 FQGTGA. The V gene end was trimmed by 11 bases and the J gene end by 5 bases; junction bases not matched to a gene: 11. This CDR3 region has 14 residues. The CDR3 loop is CACSGGLVGDTQYF. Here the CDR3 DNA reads TGTGCCTGTAGCGGGGGCCTGGTAGGAGATACGCAGTATTTT.

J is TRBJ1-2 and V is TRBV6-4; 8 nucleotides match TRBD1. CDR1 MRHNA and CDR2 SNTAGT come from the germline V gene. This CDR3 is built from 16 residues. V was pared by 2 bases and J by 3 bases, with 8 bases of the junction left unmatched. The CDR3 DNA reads TGTGCCAGCAGTGACGACAGGGGCGTCGGGTACTATGGCTACACCTTC. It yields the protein CASSDDRGVGYYGYTF.

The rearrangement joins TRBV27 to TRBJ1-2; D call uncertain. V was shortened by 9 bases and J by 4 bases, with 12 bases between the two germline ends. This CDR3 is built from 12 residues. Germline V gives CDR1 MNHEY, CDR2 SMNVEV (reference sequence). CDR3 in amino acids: CASGVGAYGYTF. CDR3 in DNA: TGTGCCAGTGGTGTAGGAGCCTATGGCTACACCTTC.

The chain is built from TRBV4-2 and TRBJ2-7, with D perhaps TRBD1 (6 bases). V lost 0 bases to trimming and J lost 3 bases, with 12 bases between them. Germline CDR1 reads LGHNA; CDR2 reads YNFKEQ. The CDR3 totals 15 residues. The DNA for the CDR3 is TGTGCCAGCAGCCAAGATCTCGTAGGGGGCTACGAGCAGTACTTC. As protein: CASSQDLVGGYEQYF.

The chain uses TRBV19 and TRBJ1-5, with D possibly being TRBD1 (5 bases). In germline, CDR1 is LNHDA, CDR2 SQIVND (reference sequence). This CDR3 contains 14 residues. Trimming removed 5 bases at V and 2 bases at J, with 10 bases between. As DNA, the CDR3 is TGTGCCAGTAGTCCACAACAGGGCAATCAGCCCCAGCATTTT. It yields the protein CASSPQQGNQPQHF.

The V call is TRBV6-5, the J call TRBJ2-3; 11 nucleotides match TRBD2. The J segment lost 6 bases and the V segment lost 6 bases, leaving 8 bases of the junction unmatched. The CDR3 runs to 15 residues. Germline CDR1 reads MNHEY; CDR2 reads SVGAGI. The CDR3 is CASRLSGGAWDTQYF. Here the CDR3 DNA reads TGTGCCAGCAGGCTTAGCGGGGGGGCGTGGGATACGCAGTATTTT.

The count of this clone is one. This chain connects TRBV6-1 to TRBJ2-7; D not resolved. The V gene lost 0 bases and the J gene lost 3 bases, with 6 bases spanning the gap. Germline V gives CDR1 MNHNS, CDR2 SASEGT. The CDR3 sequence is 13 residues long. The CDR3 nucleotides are TGTGCCAGCAGTGAAGCCGTCCTCTACGAGCAGTACTTC. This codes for CASSEAVLYEQYF.

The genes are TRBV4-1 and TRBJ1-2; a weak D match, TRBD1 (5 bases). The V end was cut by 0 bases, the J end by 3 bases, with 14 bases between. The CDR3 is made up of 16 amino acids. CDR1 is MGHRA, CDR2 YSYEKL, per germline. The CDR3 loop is CASSQDGTGKDYGYTF. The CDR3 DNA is TGCGCCAGCAGCCAAGATGGTACAGGTAAGGACTATGGCTACACCTTC.

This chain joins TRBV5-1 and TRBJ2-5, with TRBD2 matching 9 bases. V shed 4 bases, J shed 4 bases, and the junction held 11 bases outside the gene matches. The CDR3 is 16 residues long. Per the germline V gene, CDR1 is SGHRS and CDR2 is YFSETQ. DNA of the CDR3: TGCGCCAGCAGCCTGGGGGCTAGCGGGGCGGGAGAGACCCAGTACTTC. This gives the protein CASSLGASGAGETQYF.

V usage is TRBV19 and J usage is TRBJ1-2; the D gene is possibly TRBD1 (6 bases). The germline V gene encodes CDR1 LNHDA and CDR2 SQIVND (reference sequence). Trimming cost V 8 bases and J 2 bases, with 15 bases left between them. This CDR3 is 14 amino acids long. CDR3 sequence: CASWNRARNYGYTF. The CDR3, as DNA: TGTGCCAGTTGGAACAGGGCACGCAACTATGGCTACACCTTC.

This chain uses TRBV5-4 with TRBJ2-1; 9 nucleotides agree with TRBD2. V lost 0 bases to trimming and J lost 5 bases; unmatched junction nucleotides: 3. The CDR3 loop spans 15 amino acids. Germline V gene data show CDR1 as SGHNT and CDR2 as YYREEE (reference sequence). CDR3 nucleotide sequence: TGTGCCAGCAGCTTGGAGCGGGGGGCCCACAATGAGCAGTTCTTC. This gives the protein CASSLERGAHNEQFF.

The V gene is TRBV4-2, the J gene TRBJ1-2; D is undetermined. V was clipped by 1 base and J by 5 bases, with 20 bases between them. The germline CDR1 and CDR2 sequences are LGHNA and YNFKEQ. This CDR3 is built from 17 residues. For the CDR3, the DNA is TGTGCCAGCAGCCAAGGGGGAGAGGGTTCGAATGTTTATGGCTACACCTTC. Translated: CASSQGGEGSNVYGYTF.

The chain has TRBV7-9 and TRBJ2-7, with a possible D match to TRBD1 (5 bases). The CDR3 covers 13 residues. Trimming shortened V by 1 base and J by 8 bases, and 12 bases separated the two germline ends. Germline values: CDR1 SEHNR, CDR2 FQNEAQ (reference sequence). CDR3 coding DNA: TGTGCCAGCAGCTTAGTGGGTGGGGCCCAGCAGTACTTC. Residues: CASSLVGGAQQYF.

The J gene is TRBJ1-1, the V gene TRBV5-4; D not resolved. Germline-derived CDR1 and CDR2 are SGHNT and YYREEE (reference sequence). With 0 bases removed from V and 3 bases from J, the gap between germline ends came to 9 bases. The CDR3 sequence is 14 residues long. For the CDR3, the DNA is TGTGCCAGCAGCTTGGCTCGAGTAGACACTGAAGCTTTCTTT. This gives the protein CASSLARVDTEAFF.

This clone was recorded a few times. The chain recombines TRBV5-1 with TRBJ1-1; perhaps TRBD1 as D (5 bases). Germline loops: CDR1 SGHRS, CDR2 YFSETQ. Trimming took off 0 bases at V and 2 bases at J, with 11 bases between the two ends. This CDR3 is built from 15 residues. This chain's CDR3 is CASSLENRRNTEAFF. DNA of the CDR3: TGCGCCAGCAGCTTGGAAAACAGGCGAAACACTGAAGCTTTCTTT.

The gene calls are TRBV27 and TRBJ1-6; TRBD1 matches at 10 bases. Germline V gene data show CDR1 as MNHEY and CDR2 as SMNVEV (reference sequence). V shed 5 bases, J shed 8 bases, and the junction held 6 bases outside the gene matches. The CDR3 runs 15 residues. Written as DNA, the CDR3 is TGTGCCAGCAGTAAAAGGGACAGGGGTTATTCACCCCTCCACTTT. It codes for CASSKRDRGYSPLHF.

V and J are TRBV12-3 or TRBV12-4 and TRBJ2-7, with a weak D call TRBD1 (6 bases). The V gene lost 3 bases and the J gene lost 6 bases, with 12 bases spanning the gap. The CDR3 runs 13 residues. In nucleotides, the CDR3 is TGTGCCAGCAGTTTCATGGGACATACCGAGCAGTACTTC. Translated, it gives CASSFMGHTEQYF.

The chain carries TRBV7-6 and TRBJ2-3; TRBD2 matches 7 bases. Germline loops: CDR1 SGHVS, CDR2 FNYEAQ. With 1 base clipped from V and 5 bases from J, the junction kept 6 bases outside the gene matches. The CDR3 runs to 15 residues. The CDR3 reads CASSLGGGSKDTQYF. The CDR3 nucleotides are TGTGCCAGCAGCTTAGGCGGGGGTTCGAAAGATACGCAGTATTTT. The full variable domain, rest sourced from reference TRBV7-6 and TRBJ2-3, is GAGVSQSPRYKVTKRGQDVALRCDPISGHVSLYWYRQALGQGPEFLTYFNYEAQQDKSGLPNDRFSAERPEGSISTLTIQRTEQRDSAMYRCASSLGGGSKDTQYFGPGTRLTVL.

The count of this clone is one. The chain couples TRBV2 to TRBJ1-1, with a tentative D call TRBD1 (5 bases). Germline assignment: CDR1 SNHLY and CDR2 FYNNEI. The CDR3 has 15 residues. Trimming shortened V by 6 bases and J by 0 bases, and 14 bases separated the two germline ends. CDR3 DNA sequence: TGTGCCAGCAGAGCCCAGACAGCCATGAACACTGAAGCTTTCTTT. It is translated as CASRAQTAMNTEAFF.

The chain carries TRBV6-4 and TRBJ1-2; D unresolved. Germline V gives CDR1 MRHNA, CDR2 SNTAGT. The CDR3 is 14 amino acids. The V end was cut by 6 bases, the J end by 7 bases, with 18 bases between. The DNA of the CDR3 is TGTGCCAGCAGACCCCTCGGAGTTTTTGGTGGCTACACCTTC. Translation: CASRPLGVFGGYTF.

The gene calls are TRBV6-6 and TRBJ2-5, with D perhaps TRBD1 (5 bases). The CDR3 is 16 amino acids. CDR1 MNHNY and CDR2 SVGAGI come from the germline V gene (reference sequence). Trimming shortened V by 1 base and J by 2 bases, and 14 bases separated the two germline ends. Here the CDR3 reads CASSYLVAGIQETQYF. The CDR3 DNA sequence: TGTGCCAGCAGTTACTTGGTGGCAGGGATACAAGAGACCCAGTACTTC.

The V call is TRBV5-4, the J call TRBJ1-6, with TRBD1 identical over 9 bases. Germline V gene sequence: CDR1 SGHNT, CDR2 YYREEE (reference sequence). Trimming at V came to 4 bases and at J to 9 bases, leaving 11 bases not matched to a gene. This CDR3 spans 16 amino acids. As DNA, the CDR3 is TGTGCCAGCAGCCAAACAGGGGGCAGAAGTGGTTCACCCCTCCACTTT. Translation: CASSQTGGRSGSPLHF.

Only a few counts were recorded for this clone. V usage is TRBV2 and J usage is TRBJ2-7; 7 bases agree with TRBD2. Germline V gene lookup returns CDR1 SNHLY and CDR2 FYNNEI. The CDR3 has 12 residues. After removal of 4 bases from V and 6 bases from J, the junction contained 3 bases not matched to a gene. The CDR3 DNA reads TGTGCCAGCAGTGGACTAGCCCCCGAGCAGTACTTC. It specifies CASSGLAPEQYF.

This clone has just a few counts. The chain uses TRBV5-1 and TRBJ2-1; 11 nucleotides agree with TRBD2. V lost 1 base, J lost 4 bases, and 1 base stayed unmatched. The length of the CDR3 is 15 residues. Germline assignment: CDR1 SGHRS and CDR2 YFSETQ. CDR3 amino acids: CASSLTSGGYNEQFF. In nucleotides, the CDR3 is TGCGCCAGCAGCTTGACTAGCGGGGGTTACAATGAGCAGTTCTTC.

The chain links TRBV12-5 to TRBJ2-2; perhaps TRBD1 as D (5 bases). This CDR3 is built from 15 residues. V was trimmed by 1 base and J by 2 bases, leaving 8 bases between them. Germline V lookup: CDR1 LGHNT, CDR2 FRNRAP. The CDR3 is CASGLGQTNTGELFF. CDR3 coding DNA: TGTGCTAGTGGTTTGGGACAGACCAACACCGGGGAGCTGTTTTTT. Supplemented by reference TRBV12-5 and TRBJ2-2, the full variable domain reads DARVTQTPRHKVTEMGQEVTMRCQPILGHNTVFWYRQTMMQGLELLAYFRNRAPLDDSGMPKDRFSAEMPDATLATLKIQPSEPRDSAVYFCASGLGQTNTGELFFGEGSRLTVL.

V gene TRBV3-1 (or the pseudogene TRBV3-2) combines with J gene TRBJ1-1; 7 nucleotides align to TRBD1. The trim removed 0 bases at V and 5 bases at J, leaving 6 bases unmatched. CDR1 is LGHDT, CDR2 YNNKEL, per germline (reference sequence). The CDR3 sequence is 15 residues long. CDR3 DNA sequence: TGTGCCAGCAGCCAAGATGGAGCAGGGGGGACTGAAGCTTTCTTT. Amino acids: CASSQDGAGGTEAFF.

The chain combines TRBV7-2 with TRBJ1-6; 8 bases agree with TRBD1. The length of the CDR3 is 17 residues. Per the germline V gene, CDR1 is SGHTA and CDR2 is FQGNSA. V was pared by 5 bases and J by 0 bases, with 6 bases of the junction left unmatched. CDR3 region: CASSPRTGLSYNSPLHF. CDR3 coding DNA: TGTGCCAGCAGCCCGCGGACAGGGCTCTCCTATAATTCACCCCTCCACTTT.

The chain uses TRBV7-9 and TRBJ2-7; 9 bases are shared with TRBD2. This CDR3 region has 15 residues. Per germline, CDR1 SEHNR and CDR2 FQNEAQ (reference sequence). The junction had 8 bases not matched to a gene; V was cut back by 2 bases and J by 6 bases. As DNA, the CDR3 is TGTGCCAGCAGCTTAAGGCGGGGGGGCACACGCGAGCAGTACTTC. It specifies CASSLRRGGTREQYF.